This TCR beta chain was recovered during a study of OX40 agonist ivuxolimab in advanced cancers. Across the whole study: Treatment of patients was with ivuxolimab, an agonistic anti-OX40 (CD134) antibody. Patients got intravenous ivuxolimab at 0.01 to 10 mg/kg every 2 weeks. Study-level results: Expanded peripheral T-cell antigen specificity went undetermined. On average, CD8+ T cells showed a greater number of expanded clones than CD4+.

Here immunoSEQ multiplex PCR was the method, and the copy in TCRdb shows in-frame clones only, minus some. This table has around 70,000 clones, about 84% appearing once. CDR3 length equals 16 residues. V lost 2 bases to trimming and J lost 3 bases; unmatched junction nucleotides: 5. The germline V gene has CDR1 SGHNT and CDR2 YYREEE (reference sequence). With respect to this clone: The antigen is unknown.

The sample in question was CD4+ or CD8+ T cells sorted from blood, obtained in a trial of the OX40 agonist ivuxolimab. The clonotype comes from an adult with an advanced solid tumor such as melanoma, head and neck, liver or kidney cancer. The genes are TRBV5-4 and TRBJ2-3, with 11 positions matching TRBD1. The CDR3, as DNA: TGTGCCAGCAGCTTTCCGGGACAGGGGGGAACAGATACGCAGTATTTT. Its translation is CASSFPGQGGTDTQYF.